The 5 T cell receptor beta chains below come from one sample, sequenced in a study of identical twins. TCRdb independently ran MiXCR on the 5' RACE reads; one entry per CDR3 protein. The data show 1.5 million to 2 million distinct CDR3 sequences, more than 30% seen once. The sequencing sample was made of cord blood. These receptor sequences come from a newborn girl in good health.

This clonotype was counted only a few times. V usage is TRBV6-1 and J usage is TRBJ1-6, with D uncertain. The CDR3 extends over 14 amino acids. V shed 0 bases and J shed 7 bases, with 7 bases lying between them. Germline-derived CDR1 and CDR2 are MNHNS and SASEGT. The CDR3: CASSEAHQNSPLHF. The CDR3 region has the DNA TGTGCCAGCAGTGAAGCCCACCAGAATTCACCCCTCCACTTT.

The rearrangement uses TRBV19 and TRBJ1-2; no clear D. Trimming left V 4 bases short and J 2 bases short, with 14 bases between. The V gene's germline CDR1 is LNHDA and CDR2 SQIVND (reference sequence). The CDR3 has 15 amino acids. CDR3 nucleotides: TGTGCCAGTAGTACGAACAAGGGATCCAACTATGGCTACACCTTC. Its protein product is CASSTNKGSNYGYTF. Full variable domain (remainder filled in from reference TRBV19 and TRBJ1-2): DGGITQSPKYLFRKEGQNVTLSCEQNLNHDAMYWYRQDPGQGLRLIYYSQIVNDFQKGDIAEGYSVSREKKESFPLTVTSAQKNPTAFYLCASSTNKGSNYGYTFGSGTRLTVV.

This sequence joins TRBV5-4 and TRBJ2-1, with D perhaps being TRBD1 or TRBD2 (5 bases each). V shed 3 bases and J shed 3 bases, with 16 bases lying between them. The CDR3 is made up of 16 amino acids. CDR1 is SGHNT and CDR2 is YYREEE in the germline V gene (reference sequence). The CDR3 nucleotides read TGTGCCAGCAGCTCTTCCATCGGGGCAATCTACAATGAGCAGTTCTTC. This codes for CASSSSIGAIYNEQFF.

CDR3: CASSYGSSGSSTIHEQYF. The DNA of the CDR3 is TGTGCCAGCAGTTACGGCAGTAGCGGGAGCAGCACGATCCATGAGCAGTACTTC. V is TRBV6-5 and J is TRBJ2-7; 9 nucleotides line up with TRBD2. This CDR3 contains 18 residues. J lost 7 bases, V lost 2 bases, and 18 bases had no gene match. Germline lookup yields CDR1 MNHEY and CDR2 SVGAGI.

The chain uses TRBV29-1 and TRBJ2-2, with 11 bases fitting TRBD2. This CDR3 comprises 14 residues. Germline CDR1 and CDR2: SQVTM and ANQGSEA. V lost 5 bases, J lost 5 bases, and 4 bases stayed unmatched. The CDR3 nucleotides are TGCAGCGTTCAACTAGCGGGGGCAACCGGGGAGCTGTTTTTT. Encoded protein: CSVQLAGATGELFF.